Presented here are 13 T cell receptor beta chains from one specimen sequenced in a study of blood T cell repertoires in COVID-19. Libraries were prepared by immunoSEQ multiplex PCR; TCRdb keeps only in-frame clonotypes and omits some of them. Of 200,000 or so clones in the sample, around four fifths were seen once. The sequencing sample was made of peripheral blood. The source is a woman aged 25 to 39 with acute or convalescent COVID-19.

This sequence joins TRBV7-6 and TRBJ2-3; the match to TRBD2 covers 7 bases. There are 17 residues in the CDR3. Germline assignment: CDR1 SGHVS and CDR2 FNYEAQ. V was pared by 1 base and J by 0 bases, with 7 bases of the junction left unmatched. The CDR3 coding sequence is TGTGCCAGCAGCTTAGGCTTGGCGGGGGATAGCACAGATACGCAGTATTTT. Translated, it gives CASSLGLAGDSTDTQYF.

This clone was picked up a small number of times. The chain has TRBV12-5 and TRBJ2-1; possibly TRBD2 for D (6 bases). The CDR3 spans 15 residues. CDR1 and CDR2 from the germline V gene are LGHNT and FRNRAP. The V and J ends lost 3 bases and 5 bases respectively, with 14 bases between them. CDR3 in DNA: TGTGCTAGTGGTTTCACCGGGACTCGGGACAATGAGCAGTTCTTC. This codes for CASGFTGTRDNEQFF. Full variable domain (outside the CDR3, taken from reference TRBV12-5 and TRBJ2-1): DARVTQTPRHKVTEMGQEVTMRCQPILGHNTVFWYRQTMMQGLELLAYFRNRAPLDDSGMPKDRFSAEMPDATLATLKIQPSEPRDSAVYFCASGFTGTRDNEQFFGPGTRLTVL.

This sequence joins TRBV2 and TRBJ2-7, with D tentatively TRBD2 (5 bases). CDR3 length: 11 residues. The germline V and J ends were trimmed by 7 bases and 5 bases, with 9 bases remaining between them. The germline V gene encodes CDR1 SNHLY and CDR2 FYNNEI. CDR3 in DNA: TGTGCCAGCAAGGAGGTACACGAGCAGTACTTC. Its translation: CASKEVHEQYF.

This clone was seen just once. The chain is built from TRBV12-3 or TRBV12-4 and TRBJ2-7; 7 positions match TRBD2. The CDR3 spans 13 residues. The V segment lost 2 bases and the J segment 4 bases; nucleotides outside the gene matches: 2. As DNA, the CDR3 is TGTGCCAGCAGTTTATTGGGGGGGTACGAGCAGTACTTC. Residues: CASSLLGGYEQYF.

The genes are TRBV7-9 and TRBJ2-7; 9 nucleotides align to TRBD1. Germline assignment: CDR1 SEHNR and CDR2 FQNEAQ (reference sequence). This CDR3 has 16 residues. After removal of 5 bases from V and 5 bases from J, the junction contained 13 bases not matched to a gene. As DNA, the CDR3 is TGTGCCAGCAGCCTTAGTGGGACAGGGATCAACAACGAGCAGTACTTC. It translates to CASSLSGTGINNEQYF.

V usage is TRBV7-9 and J usage is TRBJ1-4, with a weak D call TRBD1 (6 bases). The germline gives CDR1 SEHNR, CDR2 FQNEAQ (reference sequence). V was trimmed by 4 bases and J by 4 bases, leaving 13 bases between them. The CDR3 loop spans 15 amino acids. CDR3 DNA sequence: TGTGCCAGCAGCTCGACAGGTTGGGATAATGAAAAACTGTTTTTT. It yields the protein CASSSTGWDNEKLFF.

This chain uses TRBV7-2 with TRBJ1-6; D gene uncertain. With 0 bases removed from V and 6 bases from J, the gap between germline ends came to 15 bases. Per germline, CDR1 SGHTA and CDR2 FQGNSA. The CDR3 totals 17 residues. CDR3 nucleotide sequence: TGTGCCAGCAGCTTAGCATTTCCCGGGATCGGTAATTCACCCCTCCACTTT. Translated, it gives CASSLAFPGIGNSPLHF.

The chain has TRBV5-1 and TRBJ1-4; 9 bases fit TRBD1. The CDR3 consists of 15 residues. Germline V gene lookup returns CDR1 SGHRS and CDR2 YFSETQ. V lost 4 bases and J lost 8; bases outside the gene matches: 9. CDR3 amino acids: CASSPGQGNWEKLFF. The CDR3 coding sequence is TGCGCCAGCAGCCCGGGACAGGGTAATTGGGAAAAACTGTTTTTT. Combining the CDR3 with reference TRBV5-1 and TRBJ1-4 gives the whole variable domain KAGVTQTPRYLIKTRGQQVTLSCSPISGHRSVSWYQQTPGQGLQFLFEYFSETQRNKGNFPGRFSGRQFSNSRSEMNVSTLELGDSALYLCASSPGQGNWEKLFFGSGTQLSVL.

V is TRBV12-3 or TRBV12-4 and J is TRBJ2-1; 9 nucleotides agree with TRBD2. The CDR3 contains 12 residues. The V segment lost 3 bases and the J segment 15 bases; nucleotides outside the gene matches: 6. CDR3 loop: CASSLAGLATFF. Here the CDR3 DNA reads TGTGCCAGCAGTTTGGCGGGACTAGCCACGTTCTTC.

The V call is TRBV6-5, the J call TRBJ2-5; 7 nucleotides align to TRBD2. Per germline, CDR1 MNHEY and CDR2 SVGAGI. The V gene end was trimmed by 5 bases and the J gene end by 13 bases; junction bases not matched to a gene: 16. This CDR3 is 14 amino acids long. The CDR3 loop reads CASSKSGTTPLWYF. The CDR3 coding sequence is TGTGCCAGCAGTAAATCCGGGACTACCCCCTTATGGTACTTC.

The chain recombines TRBV5-1 with TRBJ2-3, with 10 nucleotides matching TRBD1. Germline-derived CDR1 and CDR2 are SGHRS and YFSETQ. This CDR3 comprises 17 residues. J lost 0 bases, V lost 0 bases, and 4 bases had no gene match. Here the CDR3 DNA reads TGCGCCAGCAGCTTGGAATGGACAGGGGGAAGCACAGATACGCAGTATTTT. Translation gives CASSLEWTGGSTDTQYF.

This clone was counted only a few times. This sequence joins TRBV5-3 and TRBJ2-1, with TRBD2 as a possible D gene (6 bases). TRBV5-3 is an ORF, with its function uncertain. Between the trimmed V and J ends, which lost 0 bases and 7 bases, there was a span of 17 bases. This CDR3 is 16 amino acids long. The DNA for the CDR3 is TGTGCCAGAAGCTTGGGCGCGGAGGGCCGGGATAATGAGCAGTTCTTC. Translated: CARSLGAEGRDNEQFF.

The rearrangement links TRBV12-3 or TRBV12-4 to TRBJ1-2; D uncertain. V was cut by 4 bases and J by 8 bases, with 11 bases left in between. This CDR3 contains 12 residues. CDR3 protein: CASSSRSRGYTF. CDR3 nucleotides: TGTGCCAGCAGTTCGAGATCGCGGGGCTACACCTTC.